This paragraph covers one T cell receptor (beta chain) sequence. The ends lost 2 bases at V and 15 bases at J; junction bases unmatched: 7. This CDR3 is 13 amino acids long. Per germline, CDR1 MNHEY and CDR2 SVGAGI. The data originate from a study of blood T cell repertoires in COVID-19. Overall study context: Nucleic acid was either cDNA or gDNA, and it came from T cells, B-cell-depleted T cells, or PBMCs.

Profiling relied on immunoSEQ multiplex PCR, and the TCRdb table lists in-frame clones only, not all of them. This sample has around 150,000 clones; around 82% occur once, and the top ten carry 5.5% to 7.5%. This TCR was recovered from a middle-aged woman with COVID-19, enrolled during active disease. The chain links TRBV6-5 to TRBJ1-4; 9 bases match TRBD1. Source material: peripheral blood. The CDR3 nucleotides read TGTGCCAGCAGTTACGGGACAGGGACAACGGTGTTTTTT. This gives the protein CASSYGTGTTVFF.